The rows below give T cell receptor beta chains drawn from one sample of a study of shared clonotypes between healthy human individuals. Some clones are missing from TCRdb's copy, which holds only in-frame ones; the method was immunoSEQ multiplex PCR. Found here are roughly 1,500,000 clones, just under 99% of them singletons; the top ten hold approximately 0.4%. The sequencing sample was made of naive CD4+ T cells sorted from blood. The receptors shown here come from a young man in good health. CDR3s include the opening cysteine and the closing phenylalanine or tryptophan. Fields, in order: D gene, J gene, clone size, V gene, CDR3 protein, CDR3 DNA. D genes are given only for firm matches. A clone size is listed for some rows: how often the clone was seen (once, few, many), or a class if it is expanded.

>TRBD2|TRBJ2-7|NA|TRBV18
CASSPKIAGGVLSEQYF
TGTGCCAGCTCACCTAAGATAGCGGGAGGGGTCCTTTCCGAGCAGTACTTC
>TRBD2|TRBJ2-7|NA|TRBV28
CASSVPGGRTISYEQYF
TGTGCCAGCAGTGTTCCGGGGGGGAGGACCATCTCCTACGAGCAGTACTTC
>NA|TRBJ2-6|NA|TRBV7-2
CASSVTGSGANVLTF
TGTGCCAGCAGCGTAACAGGGTCTGGGGCCAACGTCCTGACTTTC
>NA|TRBJ1-5|NA|TRBV4-1
CASSQVPGGQPQHF
TGCGCCAGCAGCCAAGTGCCGGGAGGTCAGCCCCAGCATTTT
>NA|TRBJ1-5|NA|TRBV7-8
CASSLGGGDQPQHF
TGTGCCAGCAGCTTAGGGGGAGGGGATCAGCCCCAGCATTTT
>NA|TRBJ2-5|NA|TRBV7-9
CASNLASLGETQYF
TGTGCCAGCAACTTAGCGAGTCTGGGAGAGACCCAGTACTTC
>TRBD2|TRBJ2-7|NA|TRBV4-1
CASSQGLAGYEQYF
TGCGCCAGCAGCCAAGGACTAGCAGGCTACGAGCAGTACTTC
>NA|TRBJ2-7|NA|TRBV14
CASSFGGPVYEQYF
TGTGCCAGCAGCTTTGGAGGGCCTGTCTACGAGCAGTACTTC
>NA|TRBJ2-3|NA|TRBV9
CASSVVTGELTDTQYF
TGTGCCAGCAGCGTAGTAACGGGAGAATTGACAGATACGCAGTATTTT
>NA|TRBJ1-2|NA|TRBV28
CASSFSQGPSGHYGYTF
TGTGCCAGCAGTTTCTCGCAGGGGCCTAGCGGACACTATGGCTACACCTTC
>NA|TRBJ1-2|NA|TRBV6-1
CASSDTARGYTF
TGTGCCAGCAGTGACACGGCGCGTGGCTACACCTTC
>NA|TRBJ1-2|NA|TRBV5-4
CASSYGHGSGYTF
TGTGCCAGCAGCTACGGCCACGGGAGTGGCTACACCTTC
>TRBD1|TRBJ1-5|once|TRBV27
CASSSYRGHQPQHF
TGTGCCAGCAGTTCCTACAGGGGGCATCAGCCCCAGCATTTT
>NA|TRBJ2-7|NA|TRBV7-7
CASSLNYGARYEQYF
TGTGCCAGCAGCTTAAATTATGGAGCGCGCTACGAGCAGTACTTC
>TRBD1|TRBJ2-7|NA|TRBV12-5
CASGLIHPPPPPGTENYEQYF
TGTGCTAGTGGTTTGATTCACCCCCCGCCCCCCCCCGGGACAGAAAACTACGAGCAGTACTTC
>TRBD1|TRBJ1-2|NA|TRBV6-1
CASSERDRAYGYTF
TGTGCCAGCAGTGAAAGGGACAGGGCCTATGGCTACACCTTC
>NA|TRBJ2-2|NA|TRBV5-1
CASTELQPGELFF
TGCGCCAGCACAGAGTTGCAGCCTGGGGAGCTGTTTTTT
>NA|TRBJ2-1|NA|TRBV28
CASSVLGGSSYNEQFF
TGTGCCAGCAGTGTACTGGGAGGCTCCTCCTACAATGAGCAGTTCTTC
>NA|TRBJ1-3|once|TRBV5-1
CASSPWIDSSGNTIYF
TGCGCCAGCAGCCCGTGGATTGACAGCTCTGGAAACACCATATATTTT
>TRBD2|TRBJ2-3|NA|TRBV5-1
CASSIGTSGTDTQYF
TGCGCCAGCAGTATTGGGACTAGCGGCACAGATACGCAGTATTTT
>NA|TRBJ1-1|NA|TRBV6-5
CASSDQGGSTEAFF
TGTGCCAGCAGTGACCAAGGGGGAAGCACTGAAGCTTTCTTT
>TRBD1|TRBJ1-4|NA|TRBV9
CASSFARTGTNEKLFF
TGTGCCAGCAGCTTTGCACGGACAGGAACTAATGAAAAACTGTTTTTT
>TRBD2|TRBJ2-1|NA|TRBV25-1
CASRPSSGVYNEQFF
TGTGCCAGCAGACCGAGTAGCGGGGTCTACAATGAGCAGTTCTTC
>NA|TRBJ1-1|NA|TRBV29-1
CSTLRGGNTEAFF
TGCAGCACCCTGAGGGGAGGGAACACTGAAGCTTTCTTT
>TRBD2|TRBJ2-2|NA|TRBV29-1
CSVTAGGANTGELFF
TGCAGCGTCACAGCGGGAGGGGCGAACACCGGGGAGCTGTTTTTT
>TRBD1|TRBJ2-7|once|TRBV5-1
CASSGGTGVVVEQYF
TGCGCCAGCAGCGGCGGGACAGGGGTGGTGGTCGAGCAGTACTTC
>NA|TRBJ2-5|NA|TRBV9
CASSVGGRRREETQYF
TGTGCCAGCAGCGTAGGGGGGCGACGGAGGGAAGAGACCCAGTACTTC
>NA|TRBJ2-1|once|TRBV5-6
CASVRVGYEQFF
TGTGCCAGCGTTCGGGTAGGGTATGAGCAGTTCTTC
>TRBD1|TRBJ1-1|NA|TRBV7-9
CASSFTGDTEAFF
TGTGCCAGCAGCTTTACAGGGGACACTGAAGCTTTCTTT
>NA|TRBJ1-2|NA|TRBV28
CASSLALGQGMAYGYTF
TGTGCCAGCAGTTTGGCCCTTGGGCAGGGGATGGCCTATGGCTACACCTTC
>NA|TRBJ2-2|NA|TRBV11-1
CASSFPLRSENTGELFF
TGTGCCAGCAGCTTTCCGCTCCGGTCCGAGAACACCGGGGAGCTGTTTTTT
>TRBD1|TRBJ2-5|NA|TRBV29-1
CSVEGRGLGETQYF
TGCAGCGTTGAGGGCAGGGGGCTAGGAGAGACCCAGTACTTC
>NA|TRBJ2-1|NA|TRBV11-2
CASSRSSNYNEQFF
TGTGCCAGCAGTCGGTCTAGCAACTACAATGAGCAGTTCTTC
>NA|TRBJ2-7|NA|TRBV9
CASSVSGYEQYF
TGTGCCAGCAGCGTGTCTGGCTACGAGCAGTACTTC
>TRBD1|TRBJ1-5|NA|TRBV28
CASSQGAQPQHF
TGTGCCAGTTCACAGGGGGCTCAGCCCCAGCATTTT
>NA|TRBJ2-5|NA|TRBV29-1
CSVTVGTQYF
TGCAGCGTAACTGTCGGGACCCAGTACTTC
>NA|TRBJ1-2|NA|TRBV19
CASREDSRHNYGYTF
TGTGCCAGTAGGGAGGACAGCCGACATAACTATGGCTACACCTTC
>NA|TRBJ2-5|NA|TRBV5-5
CASSFWGLQGETQYF
TGTGCCAGCAGCTTCTGGGGCCTACAAGGAGAGACCCAGTACTTC
>NA|TRBJ2-2|NA|TRBV5-4
CASSLGGRGNTGELFF
TGTGCCAGCAGCTTGGGGGGCAGGGGGAACACCGGGGAGCTGTTTTTT
>TRBD1|TRBJ1-4|NA|TRBV18
CASSPDRGFEKLFF
TGTGCCAGCTCCCCGGACAGGGGGTTTGAAAAACTGTTTTTT
>NA|TRBJ2-1|NA|TRBV4-1
CASSQPYVGQRENEQFF
TGCGCCAGCAGCCAACCCTACGTCGGCCAACGGGAGAATGAGCAGTTCTTC
>NA|TRBJ1-2|NA|TRBV25-1
CASSELEDNYGYTF
TGTGCCAGCAGTGAATTGGAGGATAACTATGGCTACACCTTC
>TRBD2|TRBJ2-1|once|TRBV28
CASSTSGRLYNEQFF
TGTGCCAGCAGCACGAGCGGGAGGCTCTACAATGAGCAGTTCTTC
>NA|TRBJ1-2|NA|TRBV2
CASRLRQGNYGYTF
TGTGCCAGCCGCCTCCGGCAGGGCAACTATGGCTACACCTTC
>TRBD1|TRBJ1-2|NA|TRBV4-1
CASSQGQGRNYGYTF
TGCGCCAGCAGCCAAGGACAGGGGCGTAACTATGGCTACACCTTC
>TRBD1|TRBJ2-3|NA|TRBV9
CASSVAKATGLSTDTQYF
TGTGCCAGCAGCGTAGCAAAGGCGACAGGGTTGAGCACAGATACGCAGTATTTT
>NA|TRBJ1-2|few|TRBV6-1
CASSDSNYGYTF
TGTGCCAGCAGTGACAGTAACTATGGCTACACCTTC
>NA|TRBJ1-1|NA|TRBV5-1
CASTKVPDTEAFF
TGCGCCAGCACTAAGGTTCCGGACACTGAAGCTTTCTTT
>NA|TRBJ1-4|NA|TRBV5-4
CASSLEAPSGKLFF
TGTGCCAGCAGCTTGGAGGCTCCGTCGGGAAAACTGTTTTTT
>TRBD1|TRBJ1-1|NA|TRBV25-1
CASSEGGPDRGEAFF
TGTGCCAGCAGTGAAGGTGGCCCGGACAGGGGAGAAGCTTTCTTT
>NA|TRBJ2-7|NA|TRBV28
CASSGAGALWEQYF
TGTGCCAGCAGTGGTGCGGGGGCTCTCTGGGAGCAGTACTTC
>NA|TRBJ2-5|NA|TRBV2
CASGGRSQETQYF
TGTGCCAGCGGGGGAAGAAGCCAAGAGACCCAGTACTTC
>NA|TRBJ2-3|NA|TRBV29-1
CSVAAARRTDTQYF
TGCAGCGTTGCGGCGGCTCGACGGACAGATACGCAGTATTTT